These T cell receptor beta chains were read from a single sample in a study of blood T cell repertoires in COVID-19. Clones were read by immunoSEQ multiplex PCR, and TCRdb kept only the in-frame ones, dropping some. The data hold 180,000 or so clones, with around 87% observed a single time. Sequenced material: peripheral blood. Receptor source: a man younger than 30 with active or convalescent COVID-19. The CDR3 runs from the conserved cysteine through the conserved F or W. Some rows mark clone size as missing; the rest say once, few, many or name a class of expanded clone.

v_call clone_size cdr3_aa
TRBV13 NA CASSFRGLNTEAFF
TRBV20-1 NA CSAHDIRGAFF
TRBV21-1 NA CARRLGNPIHLNTEAFF
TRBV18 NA CASSPPLLAGSYEQYF
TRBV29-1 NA CSGNTGSTYNEQFF
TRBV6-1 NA CASREDQGWYTEAFF
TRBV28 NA CASSLFPGQGNSPLHF
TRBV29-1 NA CSVGPSGGYNEQFF
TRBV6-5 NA CASMRGRGGMDTQYF
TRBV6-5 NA CASTPGGSGEQYF
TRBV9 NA CASSVGGETQYF
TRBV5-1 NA CASAYDSNQPQHF
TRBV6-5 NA CASSPSAGTDTQYF
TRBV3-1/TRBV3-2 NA CASSQGRTDTQYF
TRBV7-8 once CASSLFLSEAFF
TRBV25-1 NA CASSPQRNTEAFF
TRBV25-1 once CASSEDGAGNNEQFF
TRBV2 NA CASSVEAGGDHNEQFF
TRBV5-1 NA CASSLEPGPGGFF
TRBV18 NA CASSPRDRDRAFF
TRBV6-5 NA CASRGPGQMNTEAFF
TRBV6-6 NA CASSYGSPKYGYTF
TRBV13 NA CASSSEGTSGAGELFF
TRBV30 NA CAHSGGNEKLFF
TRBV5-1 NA CASIRGDGTYNEQFF
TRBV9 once CASSVMGGGPQETQYF
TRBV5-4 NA CASSLPQTGNLDTQYF